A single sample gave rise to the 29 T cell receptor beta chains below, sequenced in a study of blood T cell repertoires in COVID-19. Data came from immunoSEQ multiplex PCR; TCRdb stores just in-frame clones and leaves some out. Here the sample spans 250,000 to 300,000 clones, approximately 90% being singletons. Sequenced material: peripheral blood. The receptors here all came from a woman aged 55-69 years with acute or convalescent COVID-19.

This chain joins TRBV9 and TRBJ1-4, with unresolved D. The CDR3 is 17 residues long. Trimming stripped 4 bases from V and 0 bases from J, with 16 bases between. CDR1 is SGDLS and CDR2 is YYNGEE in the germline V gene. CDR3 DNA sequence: TGTGCCAGCAGCCTTTCCGCGGGGATCGCAACTAATGAAAAACTGTTTTTT. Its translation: CASSLSAGIATNEKLFF. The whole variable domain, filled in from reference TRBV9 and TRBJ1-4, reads DSGVTQTPKHLITATGQRVTLRCSPRSGDLSVYWYQQSLDQGLQFLIQYYNGEERAKGNILERFSAQQFPDLHSELNLSSLELGDSALYFCASSLSAGIATNEKLFFGSGTQLSVL.

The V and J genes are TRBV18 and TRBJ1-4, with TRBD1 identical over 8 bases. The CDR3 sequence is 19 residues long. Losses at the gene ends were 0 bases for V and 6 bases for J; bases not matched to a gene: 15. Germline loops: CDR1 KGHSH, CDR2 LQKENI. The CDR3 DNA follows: TGTGCCAGCTCACCACCCAGACAGGGGATCTCAGGGGTGGATGAAAAACTGTTTTTT. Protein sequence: CASSPPRQGISGVDEKLFF.

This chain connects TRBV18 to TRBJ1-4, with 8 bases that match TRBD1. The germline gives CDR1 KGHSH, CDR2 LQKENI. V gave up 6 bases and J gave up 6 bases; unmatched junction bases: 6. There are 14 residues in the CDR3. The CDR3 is CASSWTGKDEKLFF. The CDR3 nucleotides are TGTGCCAGCTCGTGGACAGGGAAGGATGAAAAACTGTTTTTT. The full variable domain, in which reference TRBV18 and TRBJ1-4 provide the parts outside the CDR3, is NAGVMQNPRHLVRRRGQEARLRCSPMKGHSHVYWYRQLPEEGLKFMVYLQKENIIDESGMPKERFSAEFPKEGPSILRIQQVVRGDSAAYFCASSWTGKDEKLFFGSGTQLSVL.

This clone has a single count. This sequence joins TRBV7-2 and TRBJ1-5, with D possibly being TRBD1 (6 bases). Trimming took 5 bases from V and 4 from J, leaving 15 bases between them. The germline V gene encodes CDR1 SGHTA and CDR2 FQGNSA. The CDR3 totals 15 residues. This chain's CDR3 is CASSLRWQGNQPQHF. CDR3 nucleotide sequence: TGTGCCAGCAGCCTAAGGTGGCAGGGGAATCAGCCCCAGCATTTT.

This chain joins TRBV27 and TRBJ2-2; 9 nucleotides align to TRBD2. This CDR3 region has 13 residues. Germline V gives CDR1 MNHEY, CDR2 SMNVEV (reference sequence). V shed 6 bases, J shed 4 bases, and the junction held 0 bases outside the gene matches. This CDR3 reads CASRAGGTGELFF. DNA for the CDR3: TGTGCCAGCAGAGCGGGGGGCACCGGGGAGCTGTTTTTT.

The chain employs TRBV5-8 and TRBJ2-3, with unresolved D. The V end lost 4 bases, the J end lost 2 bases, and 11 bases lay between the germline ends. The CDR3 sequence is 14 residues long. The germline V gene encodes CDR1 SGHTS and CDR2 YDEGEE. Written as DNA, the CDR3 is TGTGCCAGCAGCCTCCCCGGGTACACAGATACGCAGTATTTT. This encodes CASSLPGYTDTQYF.

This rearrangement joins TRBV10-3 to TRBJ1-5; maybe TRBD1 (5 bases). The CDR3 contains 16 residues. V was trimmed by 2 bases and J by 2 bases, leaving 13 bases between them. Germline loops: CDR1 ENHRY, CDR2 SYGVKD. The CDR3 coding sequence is TGTGCCATCAGTGAGGGTGGGGGGAACGGCAATCAGCCCCAGCATTTT. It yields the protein CAISEGGGNGNQPQHF.

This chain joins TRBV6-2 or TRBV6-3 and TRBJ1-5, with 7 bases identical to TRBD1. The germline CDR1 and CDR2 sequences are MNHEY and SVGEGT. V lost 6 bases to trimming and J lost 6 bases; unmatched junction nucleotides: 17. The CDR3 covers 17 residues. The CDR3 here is CASRPMTGSGFSQPQHF. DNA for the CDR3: TGTGCCAGCAGACCTATGACAGGGAGCGGTTTCTCTCAGCCCCAGCATTTT.

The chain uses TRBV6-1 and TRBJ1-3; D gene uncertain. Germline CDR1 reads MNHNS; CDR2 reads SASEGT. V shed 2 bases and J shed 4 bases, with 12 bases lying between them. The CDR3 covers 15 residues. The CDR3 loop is CASSEQGRAGNTIYF. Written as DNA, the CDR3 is TGTGCCAGCAGTGAACAAGGGAGGGCCGGAAACACCATATATTTT.

The CDR3 is CASSAWAAAPPQYF. In DNA form, the CDR3 reads TGTGCCAGCAGTGCCTGGGCAGCGGCCCCCCCCCAGTACTTC. The chain uses TRBV6-2 or TRBV6-3 and TRBJ2-5; D perhaps matches TRBD2 (5 bases). The CDR3 runs to 14 residues. Trimming took off 5 bases at V and 9 bases at J, with 19 bases between the two ends. The germline V gene has CDR1 MNHEY and CDR2 SVGEGT.

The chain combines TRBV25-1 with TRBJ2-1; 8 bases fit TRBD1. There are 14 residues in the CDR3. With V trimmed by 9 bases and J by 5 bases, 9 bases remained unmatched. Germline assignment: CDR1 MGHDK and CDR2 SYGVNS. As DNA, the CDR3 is TGTGCCAGTCCTGGACAGGGAGACGACAATGAGCAGTTCTTC. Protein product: CASPGQGDDNEQFF.

For the CDR3, the DNA is TGTGCCAGCTCATTAGGACAGGGGAAAGCCGGAAACACCATATATTTT. Protein sequence: CASSLGQGKAGNTIYF. The chain carries TRBV18 and TRBJ1-3, with 9 bases fitting TRBD1. The CDR3 consists of 16 residues. The germline gives CDR1 KGHSH, CDR2 LQKENI. Trimming removed 5 bases from V and 4 bases from J; junction bases left unmatched: 9.

The CDR3 region is CAISESRVGSGYTF. As DNA, the CDR3 is TGTGCCATCAGTGAATCCAGGGTTGGTAGCGGCTACACCTTC. V and J are TRBV10-3 and TRBJ1-2; tentative D call: TRBD1 (5 bases). CDR3 size: 14 residues. CDR1 ENHRY and CDR2 SYGVKD come from the germline V gene. V lost 3 bases to trimming and J lost 8 bases, with 16 bases between them.

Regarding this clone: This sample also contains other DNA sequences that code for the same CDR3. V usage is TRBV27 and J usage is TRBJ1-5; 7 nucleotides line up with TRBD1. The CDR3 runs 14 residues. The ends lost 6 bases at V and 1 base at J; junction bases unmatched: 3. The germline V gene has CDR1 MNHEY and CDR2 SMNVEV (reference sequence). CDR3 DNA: TGTGCCAGCAGAGGGGGCCTAAGCAATCAGCCCCAGCATTTT. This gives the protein CASRGGLSNQPQHF.

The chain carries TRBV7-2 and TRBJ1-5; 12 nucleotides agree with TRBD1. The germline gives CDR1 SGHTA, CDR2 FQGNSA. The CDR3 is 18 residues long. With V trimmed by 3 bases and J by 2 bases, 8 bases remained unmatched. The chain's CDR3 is CASSLGTGGLLGNQPQHF. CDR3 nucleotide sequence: TGTGCCAGCAGCTTGGGGACAGGGGGCCTTTTGGGCAATCAGCCCCAGCATTTT.

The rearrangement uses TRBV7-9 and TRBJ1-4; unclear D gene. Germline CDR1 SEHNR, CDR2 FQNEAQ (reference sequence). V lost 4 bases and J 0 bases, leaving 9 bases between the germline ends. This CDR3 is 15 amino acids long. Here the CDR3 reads CASSSSGATNEKLFF. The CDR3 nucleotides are TGTGCCAGCAGCTCGTCGGGAGCAACTAATGAAAAACTGTTTTTT.

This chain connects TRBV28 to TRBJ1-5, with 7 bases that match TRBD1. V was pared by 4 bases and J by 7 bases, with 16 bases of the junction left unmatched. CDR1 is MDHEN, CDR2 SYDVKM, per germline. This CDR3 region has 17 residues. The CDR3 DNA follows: TGTGCCAGCAGTTCCCTATTCGACAGGGAACGTAAACAGCCCCAGCATTTT. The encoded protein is CASSSLFDRERKQPQHF.

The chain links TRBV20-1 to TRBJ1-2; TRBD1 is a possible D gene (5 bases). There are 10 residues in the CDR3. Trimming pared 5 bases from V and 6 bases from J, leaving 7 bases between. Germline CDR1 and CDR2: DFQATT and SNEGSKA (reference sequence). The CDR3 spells CSARGNGYTF. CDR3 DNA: TGCAGTGCTCGGGGGAATGGCTACACCTTC.

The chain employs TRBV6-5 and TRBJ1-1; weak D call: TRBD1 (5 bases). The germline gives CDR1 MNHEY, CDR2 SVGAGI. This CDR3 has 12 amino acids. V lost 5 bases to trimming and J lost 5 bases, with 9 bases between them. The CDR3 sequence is CASSQGWTEAFF. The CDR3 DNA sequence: TGTGCCAGCAGTCAGGGTTGGACTGAAGCTTTCTTT.

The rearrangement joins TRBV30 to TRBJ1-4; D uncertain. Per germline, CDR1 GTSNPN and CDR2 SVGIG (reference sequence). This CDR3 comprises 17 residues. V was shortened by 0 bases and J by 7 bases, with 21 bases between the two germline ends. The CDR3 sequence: CAWSVGLSGDRIEKLFF. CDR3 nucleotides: TGTGCCTGGAGTGTAGGGCTCTCGGGAGACCGGATTGAAAAACTGTTTTTT.

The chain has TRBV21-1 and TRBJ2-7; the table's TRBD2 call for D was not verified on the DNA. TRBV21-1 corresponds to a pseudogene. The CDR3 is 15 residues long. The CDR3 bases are TGTGCCAGCAGCAAAGTCAAGCCAATTCCCTACGAGCAGTACTTC. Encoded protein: CASSKVKPIPYEQYF.

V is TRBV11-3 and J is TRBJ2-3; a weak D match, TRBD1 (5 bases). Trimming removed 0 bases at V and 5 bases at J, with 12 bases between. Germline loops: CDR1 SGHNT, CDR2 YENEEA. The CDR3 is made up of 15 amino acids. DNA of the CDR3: TGTGCCAGCAGCTTAGAGGGTAGGGGAAAAGATACGCAGTATTTT. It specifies CASSLEGRGKDTQYF.

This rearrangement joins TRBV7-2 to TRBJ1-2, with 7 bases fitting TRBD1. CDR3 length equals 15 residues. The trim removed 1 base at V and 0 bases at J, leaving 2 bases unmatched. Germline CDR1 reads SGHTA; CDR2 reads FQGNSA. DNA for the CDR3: TGTGCCAGCAGCTTAGAGGACAGGCCTAACTATGGCTACACCTTC. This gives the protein CASSLEDRPNYGYTF.

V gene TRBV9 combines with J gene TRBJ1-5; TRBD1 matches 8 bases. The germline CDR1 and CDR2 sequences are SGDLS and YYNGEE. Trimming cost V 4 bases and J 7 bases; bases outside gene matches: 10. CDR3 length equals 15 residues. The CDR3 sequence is CASSPWEQGGQPQHF. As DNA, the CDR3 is TGTGCCAGCAGCCCGTGGGAACAGGGGGGCCAGCCCCAGCATTTT.

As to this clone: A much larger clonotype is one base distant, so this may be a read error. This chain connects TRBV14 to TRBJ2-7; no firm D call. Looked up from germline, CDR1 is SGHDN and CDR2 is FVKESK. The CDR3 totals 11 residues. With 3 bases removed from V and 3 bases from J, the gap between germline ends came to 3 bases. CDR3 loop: CASSHSYEQYF. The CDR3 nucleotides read TGTGCCAGCAGCCACAGCTACGAGCAGTACTTC.

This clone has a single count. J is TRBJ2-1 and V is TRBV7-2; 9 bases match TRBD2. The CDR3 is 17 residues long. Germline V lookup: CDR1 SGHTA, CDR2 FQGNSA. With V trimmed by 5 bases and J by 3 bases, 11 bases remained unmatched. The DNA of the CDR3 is TGTGCCAGCAGCCCCAGAATCGGGCGGGAGGGCTACAATGAGCAGTTCTTC. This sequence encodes CASSPRIGREGYNEQFF.

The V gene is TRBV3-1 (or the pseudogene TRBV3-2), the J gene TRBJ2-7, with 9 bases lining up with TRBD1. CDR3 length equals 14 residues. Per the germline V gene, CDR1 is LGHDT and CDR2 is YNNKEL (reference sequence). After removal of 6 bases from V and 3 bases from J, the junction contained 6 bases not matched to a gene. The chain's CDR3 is CASRRQGEIYEQYF. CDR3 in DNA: TGTGCCAGCAGACGACAGGGGGAAATCTACGAGCAGTACTTC.

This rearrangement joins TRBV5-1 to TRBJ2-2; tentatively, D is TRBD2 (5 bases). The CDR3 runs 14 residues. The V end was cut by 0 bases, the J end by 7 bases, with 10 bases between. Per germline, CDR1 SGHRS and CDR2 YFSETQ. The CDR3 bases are TGCGCCAGCAGCTTGGCGCTTAGCGTCGGGGAGCTGTTTTTT. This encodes CASSLALSVGELFF.

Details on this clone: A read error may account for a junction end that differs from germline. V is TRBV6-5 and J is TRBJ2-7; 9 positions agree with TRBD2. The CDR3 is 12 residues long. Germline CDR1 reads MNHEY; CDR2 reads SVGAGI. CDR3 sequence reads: CASSPSSSGIDF. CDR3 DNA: TGTGCCAGCAGTCCGAGCTCTAGCGGGATCGACTTC.